This T cell receptor (beta chain) came from a study of cytomegalovirus exposure and HLA in healthy donors. Study-level information: The 100 to 150 validation repertoires and the roughly 690 first-cohort repertoires shared a platform, a later analysis reported.

This table comes from immunoSEQ multiplex PCR, and its TCRdb copy is limited to in-frame clones, with some not included. The sample holds around 300,000 clones, 87% seen once. This clone was recorded once. The germline V and J ends were trimmed by 3 bases and 10 bases, with 12 bases remaining between them. In germline, CDR1 is MDHEN, CDR2 SYDVKM. The CDR3 is 13 residues long. This TCR derives from a woman aged 25 to 39 in good health and CMV-seropositive. The specimen was PBMCs. The chain links TRBV28 to TRBJ1-4; D perhaps matches TRBD1 (5 bases). This chain's CDR3 is CASSLPGQGKLFF. As DNA, the CDR3 is TGTGCCAGCAGTTTGCCGGGGCAGGGAAAACTGTTTTTT.